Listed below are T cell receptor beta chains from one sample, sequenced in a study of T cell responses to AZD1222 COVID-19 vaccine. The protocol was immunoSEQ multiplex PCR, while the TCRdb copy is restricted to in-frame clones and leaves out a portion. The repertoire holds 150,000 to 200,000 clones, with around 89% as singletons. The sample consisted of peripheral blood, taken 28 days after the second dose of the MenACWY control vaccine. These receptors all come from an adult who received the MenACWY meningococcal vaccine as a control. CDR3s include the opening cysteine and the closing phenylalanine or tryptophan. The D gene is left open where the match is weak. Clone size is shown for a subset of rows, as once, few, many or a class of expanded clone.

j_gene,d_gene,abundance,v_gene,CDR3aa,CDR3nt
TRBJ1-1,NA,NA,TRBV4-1,CASSHRENTEAFF,TGCGCCAGCAGCCATCGGGAGAACACTGAAGCTTTCTTT
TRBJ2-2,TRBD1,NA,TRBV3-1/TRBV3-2,CASSQGVTGGPGELFF,TGTGCCAGCAGCCAAGGGGTGACAGGGGGTCCCGGGGAGCTGTTTTTT
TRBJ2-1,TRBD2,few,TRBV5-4,CASSFGGRASYNEQFF,TGTGCCAGCAGCTTCGGCGGGAGGGCCTCTTACAATGAGCAGTTCTTC
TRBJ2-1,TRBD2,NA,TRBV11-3,CASSWRSGSMNEQFF,TGTGCCAGCAGCTGGAGGAGCGGGAGTATGAATGAGCAGTTCTTC
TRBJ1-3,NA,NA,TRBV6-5,CASSYSGAGNTIYF,TGTGCCAGCAGTTACTCAGGGGCCGGAAACACCATATATTTT
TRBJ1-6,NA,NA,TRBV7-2,CASSLVGGDNSPLHF,TGTGCCAGCAGCTTAGTGGGCGGAGATAATTCACCCCTCCACTTT
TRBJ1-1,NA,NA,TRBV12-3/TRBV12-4,CASRGYTEAFF,TGTGCCAGCCGTGGCTACACTGAAGCTTTCTTT
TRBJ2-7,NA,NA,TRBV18,CASSPWPGVRSYEQYF,TGTGCCAGCTCACCTTGGCCCGGAGTGCGCTCCTACGAGCAGTACTTC
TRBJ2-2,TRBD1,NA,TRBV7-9,CASSPARTGNTGELFF,TGTGCCAGCAGCCCTGCGAGGACAGGGAACACCGGGGAGCTGTTTTTT
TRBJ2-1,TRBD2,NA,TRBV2,CASSGGSGRAVNEQFF,TGTGCCAGCAGTGGGGGGAGCGGGAGGGCCGTCAATGAGCAGTTCTTC
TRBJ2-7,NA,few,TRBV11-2,CASRPTPGPPYEQYF,TGTGCCAGCAGGCCGACACCCGGGCCCCCATACGAGCAGTACTTC
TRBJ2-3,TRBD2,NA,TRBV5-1,CASSLVLAGDTQYF,TGCGCCAGCAGCTTGGTCCTAGCGGGAGATACGCAGTATTTT
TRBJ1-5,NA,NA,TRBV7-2,CASSSYNQPQHF,TGTGCCAGCAGCTCCTATAATCAGCCCCAGCATTTT
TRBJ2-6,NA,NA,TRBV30,CAWRSSSGANVLTF,TGTGCCTGGAGAAGCAGCTCTGGGGCCAACGTCCTGACTTTC
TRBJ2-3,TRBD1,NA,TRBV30,CAWSAGTGVTDTQYF,TGTGCCTGGAGTGCCGGGACAGGGGTCACAGATACGCAGTATTTT
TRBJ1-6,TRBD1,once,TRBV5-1,CASSSGTGGSPLHF,TGCGCCAGCAGCTCCGGGACAGGGGGTTCACCCCTCCACTTT
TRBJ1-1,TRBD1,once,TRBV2,CASISQGFTEAFF,TGTGCCAGCATATCACAGGGGTTCACTGAAGCTTTCTTT
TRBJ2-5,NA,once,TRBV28,CASRAGRGRQETQYF,TGTGCCAGCAGGGCAGGCCGAGGGCGGCAAGAGACCCAGTACTTC
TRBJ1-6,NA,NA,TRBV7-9,CASSFGAAGDSPLHF,TGTGCCAGCAGCTTCGGGGCTGCAGGGGACTCACCCCTCCACTTT
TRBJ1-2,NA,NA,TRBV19,CASSDQGFDYGYTF,TGTGCCAGTAGCGATCAGGGTTTCGACTATGGCTACACCTTC
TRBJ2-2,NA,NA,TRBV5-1,CASSLLSGRRSTGELFF,TGCGCCAGCAGCTTGTTAAGTGGGAGGAGGAGCACCGGGGAGCTGTTTTTT
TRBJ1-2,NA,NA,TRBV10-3,CAISEWGTYTF,TGTGCCATCAGTGAGTGGGGGACCTACACCTTC
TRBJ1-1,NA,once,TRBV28,CASSFTGYTEAFF,TGTGCCAGCAGCTTCACAGGATACACTGAAGCTTTCTTT
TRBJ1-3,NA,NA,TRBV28,CASSSEPFSGNTIYF,TGTGCCAGCAGTTCCGAGCCCTTCTCTGGAAACACCATATATTTT
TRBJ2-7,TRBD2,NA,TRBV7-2,CASSPTAAGGWVEQYF,TGTGCCAGCAGCCCTACCGCCGCGGGAGGGTGGGTCGAGCAGTACTTC
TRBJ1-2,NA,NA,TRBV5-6,CASSLARLGGYTF,TGTGCCAGCAGCTTGGCGAGGTTAGGAGGCTACACCTTC
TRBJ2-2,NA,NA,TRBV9,CASSVGTNTGELFF,TGTGCCAGCAGCGTAGGGACTAACACCGGGGAGCTGTTTTTT
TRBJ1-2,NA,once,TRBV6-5,CASSISTGRSYGYTF,TGTGCCAGCAGTATTTCCACAGGGAGAAGCTATGGCTACACCTTC
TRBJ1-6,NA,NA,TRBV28,CASSSPGGTSVYSPLHF,TGTGCCAGCAGTTCCCCGGGGGGCACCTCAGTATATTCACCCCTCCACTTT
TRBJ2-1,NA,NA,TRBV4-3,CASSQVVSEGEQFF,TGCGCCAGCAGCCAAGTTGTCTCGGAGGGTGAGCAGTTCTTC
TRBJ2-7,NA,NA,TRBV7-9,CASSKIAVTYEQYF,TGTGCCAGCAGCAAAATAGCGGTTACCTACGAGCAGTACTTC
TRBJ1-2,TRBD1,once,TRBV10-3,CAISEPYRGSGYTF,TGTGCCATCAGTGAACCCTACAGGGGGAGCGGCTACACCTTC
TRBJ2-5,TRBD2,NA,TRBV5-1,CASSTGTSGSIETQYF,TGCGCCAGCAGCACCGGGACTAGCGGGAGTATCGAGACCCAGTACTTC
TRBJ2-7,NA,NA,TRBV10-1,CASSQLRGSGDEQYF,TGCGCCAGCAGCCAACTTCGGGGGAGTGGTGACGAGCAGTACTTC
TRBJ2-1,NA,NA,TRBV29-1,CSVDGGSSYNEQFF,TGCAGCGTGGACGGGGGAAGCTCCTACAATGAGCAGTTCTTC
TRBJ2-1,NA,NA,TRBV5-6,CASNYRNANEQFF,TGTGCCAGCAATTATCGCAACGCCAATGAGCAGTTCTTC
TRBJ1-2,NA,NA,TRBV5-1,CASNFAGNYGYTF,TGCGCCAGCAATTTCGCAGGGAACTATGGCTACACCTTC
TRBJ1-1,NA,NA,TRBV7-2,CASSSGVGYTEAFF,TGTGCCAGCAGCTCAGGGGTGGGGTACACTGAAGCTTTCTTT
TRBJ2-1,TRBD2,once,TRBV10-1,CASSPSELAATNEQFF,TGCGCCAGCAGTCCCTCGGAACTAGCGGCAACTAATGAGCAGTTCTTC
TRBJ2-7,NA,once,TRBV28,CASSSPRSYEQYF,TGTGCCAGCAGTAGTCCCCGCAGCTACGAGCAGTACTTC
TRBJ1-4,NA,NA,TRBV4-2,CASSQDKNGGNEKLFF,TGTGCCAGCAGCCAAGACAAAAACGGAGGTAATGAAAAACTGTTTTTT
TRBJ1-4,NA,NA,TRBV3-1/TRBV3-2,CASSQQMPNEKLFF,TGTGCCAGCAGCCAACAAATGCCTAATGAAAAACTGTTTTTT
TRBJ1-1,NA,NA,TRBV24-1,CATSEGDFNTEAFF,TGTGCCACCAGTGAAGGGGACTTTAACACTGAAGCTTTCTTT
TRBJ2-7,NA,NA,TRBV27,CASSLNSLGSYEQYF,TGTGCCAGCAGTTTAAACAGTTTGGGATCCTACGAGCAGTACTTC
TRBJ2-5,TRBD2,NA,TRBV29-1,CSVVPSGRETQYF,TGCAGCGTTGTGCCTAGCGGGAGAGAGACCCAGTACTTC
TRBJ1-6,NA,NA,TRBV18,CASSPLREADSPLHF,TGTGCCAGCTCACCACTAAGGGAAGCAGATTCACCCCTCCACTTT
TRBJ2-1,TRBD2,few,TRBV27,CASSSYGPGLAGLNEQFF,TGTGCCAGCAGTTCCTACGGACCGGGACTAGCGGGACTCAATGAGCAGTTCTTC
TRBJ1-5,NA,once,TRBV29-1,CSVEDRLYSNQPQHF,TGCAGCGTTGAAGATCGACTCTATAGCAATCAGCCCCAGCATTTT
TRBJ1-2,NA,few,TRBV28,CASSLGGGSPPSGYTF,TGTGCCAGCAGTTTAGGTGGGGGCAGCCCGCCGTCTGGCTACACCTTC
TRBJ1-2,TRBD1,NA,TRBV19,CASRNRQGQGVNGYTF,TGTGCCAGTCGCAACCGTCAGGGACAGGGGGTAAATGGCTACACCTTC
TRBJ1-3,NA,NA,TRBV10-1,CASSESTAISGNTIYF,TGCGCCAGCAGTGAATCGACTGCAATCTCTGGAAACACCATATATTTT
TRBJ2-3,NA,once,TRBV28,CASSLRPDDTNTQYF,TGTGCCAGCAGTTTACGACCCGATGATACAAATACGCAGTATTTT
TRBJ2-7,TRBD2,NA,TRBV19,CASSPSPGTRRYYEQYF,TGTGCCAGTAGTCCCTCCCCCGGGACTAGAAGGTACTACGAGCAGTACTTC
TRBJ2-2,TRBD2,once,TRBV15,CATSREGGHTGELFF,TGTGCCACCAGCCGGGAGGGAGGTCACACCGGGGAGCTGTTTTTT
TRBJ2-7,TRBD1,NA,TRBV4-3,CASSQGRQGYEQYF,TGCGCCAGCAGCCAAGGGCGACAGGGTTACGAGCAGTACTTC
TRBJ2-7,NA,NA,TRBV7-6,CASSPTGSKAYEQYF,TGTGCCAGCAGCCCGACAGGATCGAAAGCATACGAGCAGTACTTC
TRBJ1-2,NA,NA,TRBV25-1,CASGYGYTF,TGTGCCAGCGGGTATGGCTACACCTTC
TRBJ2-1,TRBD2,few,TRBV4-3,CASSQGLAGGYNEQFF,TGCGCCAGCAGCCAAGGACTAGCGGGAGGGTACAATGAGCAGTTCTTC